The 32 T cell receptor beta chains reported below all come from one sample, sequenced in a study of long-term antiretroviral therapy in people with HIV. Investigators performed immunoSEQ version v3.0 at survey level. The repertoire was sequenced with immunoSEQ multiplex PCR; TCRdb's copy has only in-frame clones and lacks some. The sample yields approximately 25,000 clones, about 86% seen once. The specimen comprised unsorted PBMCs, sampled 1.2 years after starting antiretroviral therapy. These receptor sequences come from a man in his fifties or sixties with HIV.

V and J are TRBV6-4 and TRBJ2-1; 7 nucleotides agree with TRBD2. The germline CDR1 and CDR2 sequences are MRHNA and SNTAGT. This CDR3 comprises 13 residues. The V and J ends lost 5 bases and 4 bases, in that order; junction bases with no gene match: 2. This CDR3 is CASSLGLYNEQFF. The CDR3 coding sequence is TGTGCCAGCAGTCTGGGACTATACAATGAGCAGTTCTTC.

In this sample, this clone turned up a few times. The CDR3 sequence is CASTGSGDPVDIQYF. Written as DNA, the CDR3 is TGTGCCAGCACCGGTAGCGGGGATCCCGTAGACATTCAGTACTTC. The V and J genes are TRBV6-6 and TRBJ2-4, with TRBD2 matching over 8 bases. The CDR3 sequence is 15 residues long. CDR1 and CDR2 from the germline V gene are MNHNY and SVGAGI (reference sequence). The V gene end was trimmed by 7 bases and the J gene end by 8 bases; junction bases not matched to a gene: 13.

This clone was counted a few times. The chain has TRBV4-1 and TRBJ2-7, with D maybe TRBD1 (7 bases). This CDR3 spans 14 amino acids. Germline V lookup: CDR1 MGHRA, CDR2 YSYEKL. V was clipped by 2 bases and J by 2 bases, with 10 bases between them. CDR3 residues: CASSQLRGAYEQYF. The DNA for the CDR3 is TGCGCCAGCAGCCAACTCAGGGGGGCCTACGAGCAGTACTTC.

This clone was observed a single time. This chain connects TRBV27 to TRBJ1-5; no clear D gene. The CDR3 contains 17 residues. CDR1 and CDR2 (germline): MNHEY, SMNVEV (reference sequence). Between the trimmed V and J ends, which lost 6 bases and 0 bases, there was a span of 18 bases. The CDR3 here is CASSFYSDRGSNQPQHF. The CDR3 region has the DNA TGTGCCAGCAGCTTTTACTCGGACCGGGGTAGCAATCAGCCCCAGCATTTT.

The chain is built from TRBV29-1 and TRBJ1-1; D is unclear. The CDR3 has 10 amino acids. Per the germline V gene, CDR1 is SQVTM and CDR2 is ANQGSEA. Deletions cut 6 bases from V and 3 bases from J, with 5 bases between. The chain's CDR3 is CSVQHTEAFF. CDR3 DNA sequence: TGCAGCGTCCAGCACACTGAAGCTTTCTTT.

The rearrangement links TRBV28 to TRBJ1-1; no reliable D call. From germline, CDR1 is MDHEN and CDR2 SYDVKM. The V end was cut by 7 bases, the J end by 8 bases, with 14 bases between. The CDR3 runs 12 residues. CDR3 bases: TGTGCCAGCATTGTCTCTAGCAGGGAAGCTTTCTTT. Amino acids: CASIVSSREAFF. Combining the CDR3 with reference TRBV28 and TRBJ1-1 gives the whole variable domain DVKVTQSSRYLVKRTGEKVFLECVQDMDHENMFWYRQDPGLGLRLIYFSYDVKMKEKGDIPEGYSVSREKKERFSLILESASTNQTSMYLCASIVSSREAFFGQGTRLTVV.

This chain joins TRBV5-1 and TRBJ1-2, with D uncertain. V was trimmed by 0 bases and J by 4 bases, leaving 13 bases between them. Germline-derived CDR1 and CDR2 are SGHRS and YFSETQ. The CDR3 sequence is 15 residues long. CDR3 protein: CASSLGRAATYGYTF. The CDR3 nucleotides read TGCGCCAGCAGCTTGGGGCGGGCAGCGACCTATGGCTACACCTTC.

This clone showed up just a few times. The gene calls are TRBV30 and TRBJ1-2; D call uncertain. V lost 7 bases, J lost 4 bases, and 7 bases lay in between. The CDR3 has 10 amino acids. From germline, CDR1 is GTSNPN and CDR2 SVGIG (reference sequence). The CDR3 DNA follows: TGTGCCTCCTTTGTCTATGGCTACACCTTC. Protein sequence: CASFVYGYTF. Complete variable domain (other parts from reference TRBV30 and TRBJ1-2): SQTIHQWPATLVQPVGSPLSLECTVEGTSNPNLYWYRQAAGRGLQLLFYSVGIGQISSEVPQNLSASRPQDRQFILSSKKLLLSDSGFYLCASFVYGYTFGSGTRLTVV.

V gene TRBV5-1 combines with J gene TRBJ2-3; 10 bases match TRBD1. Trimming cost V 3 bases and J 0 bases; bases outside gene matches: 4. The germline V gene has CDR1 SGHRS and CDR2 YFSETQ. The CDR3 spans 16 residues. The CDR3 is CASSSDRGRSTDTQYF. CDR3 DNA: TGCGCCAGCAGCTCAGACAGGGGGCGAAGCACAGATACGCAGTATTTT.

A few counts support this clone. The chain recombines TRBV2 with TRBJ2-2; D unclear. Germline CDR1 and CDR2: SNHLY and FYNNEI. The CDR3 is made up of 16 amino acids. The germline V and J ends were trimmed by 2 bases and 7 bases, with 17 bases remaining between them. Here the CDR3 reads CASSEKQAVDGGELFF. The CDR3 DNA is TGTGCCAGCAGTGAAAAGCAGGCTGTCGACGGCGGGGAGCTGTTTTTT.

V gene TRBV6-6 combines with J gene TRBJ2-5; perhaps TRBD2 as D (6 bases). This CDR3 has 12 amino acids. Trimming took 3 bases from V and 4 from J, leaving 6 bases between them. CDR1 is MNHNY, CDR2 SVGAGI, per germline (reference sequence). This CDR3 reads CASSYSGETQYF. CDR3 sequence (DNA): TGTGCCAGCAGTTATAGCGGAGAGACCCAGTACTTC.

This rearrangement joins TRBV7-8 to TRBJ2-7; D gene uncertain. The CDR3 is made up of 14 amino acids. Germline lookup yields CDR1 SGHVS and CDR2 FQNEAQ. V lost 4 bases and J 2 bases, leaving 12 bases between the germline ends. This CDR3 is CASSSRTKTYEQYF. CDR3 DNA: TGTGCCAGCAGCTCTCGGACGAAAACCTACGAGCAGTACTTC.

The chain employs TRBV7-2 and TRBJ2-3; 9 positions agree with TRBD2. CDR1 SGHTA and CDR2 FQGNSA come from the germline V gene. V trimming: 1 base; J trimming: 1 base; junction bases outside the gene matches: 12. The CDR3 contains 19 residues. The CDR3 DNA follows: TGTGCCAGCAGCTTAGTCCCGGTTGGTCTAGCGGGGCGCACAGATACGCAGTATTTT. This translates into CASSLVPVGLAGRTDTQYF. Together with reference TRBV7-2 and TRBJ2-3, the CDR3 gives the full variable domain: GAGVSQSPSNKVTEKGKDVELRCDPISGHTALYWYRQSLGQGLEFLIYFQGNSAPDKSGLPSDRFSAERTGGSVSTLTIQRTQQEDSAVYLCASSLVPVGLAGRTDTQYFGPGTRLTVL.

The V call is TRBV5-1, the J call TRBJ2-7, with a weak D call TRBD2 (5 bases). V was cut by 1 base and J by 0 bases, with 11 bases left in between. The length of the CDR3 is 15 residues. CDR1 is SGHRS, CDR2 YFSETQ, per germline. The CDR3 spells CASSLLGSPSYEQYF. The DNA of the CDR3 is TGCGCCAGCAGCTTGCTGGGGAGCCCCTCCTACGAGCAGTACTTC.

This rearrangement joins TRBV28 to TRBJ1-1; no firm D call. The CDR3 is 14 amino acids. Germline CDR1 and CDR2: MDHEN and SYDVKM. The ends were cut back, 7 bases at V and 0 bases at J, with 12 bases in the middle. CDR3 DNA: TGTGCCAGCACCGTGGAACAGATGAACACTGAAGCTTTCTTT. Translation: CASTVEQMNTEAFF.

The J gene is TRBJ1-3, the V gene TRBV13, with 7 bases matching TRBD1. This CDR3 contains 17 residues. Trimming cost V 3 bases and J 0 bases; bases outside gene matches: 8. Germline assignment: CDR1 PRHDT and CDR2 FYEKMQ (reference sequence). The CDR3 sequence is CASSFSPPGGSGNTIYF. DNA of the CDR3: TGTGCCAGCAGCTTCTCCCCGCCAGGGGGCTCTGGAAACACCATATATTTT.

V usage is TRBV10-2 and J usage is TRBJ1-1; 8 bases are a match to TRBD1. Germline lookup yields CDR1 WSHSY and CDR2 SAAADI. V shed 3 bases and J 1 base; nucleotides not matched to a gene: 4. The CDR3 totals 15 residues. Here the CDR3 reads CASSDSGQGNTEAFF. CDR3 nucleotides: TGCGCCAGCAGTGACTCAGGACAGGGGAACACTGAAGCTTTCTTT.

The rearrangement uses TRBV7-2 and TRBJ1-2, with D possibly TRBD1 on 5 matching bases. Germline V gene sequence: CDR1 SGHTA, CDR2 FQGNSA. Deletions cut 6 bases from V and 8 bases from J, with 16 bases between. The CDR3 has 13 amino acids. CDR3 sequence: CASRLEGTWGYTF. The CDR3 DNA reads TGTGCCAGCAGGTTGGAAGGGACGTGGGGCTACACCTTC.

This chain joins TRBV18 and TRBJ1-5, with D unresolved. The V end lost 1 base, the J end lost 7 bases, and 14 bases lay between the germline ends. This CDR3 region has 15 residues. Germline V CDR1 and CDR2: KGHSH, LQKENI. The CDR3 is CASSPRVQREQPQHF. CDR3 nucleotide sequence: TGTGCCAGCTCACCACGTGTACAGCGCGAACAGCCCCAGCATTTT.

The chain is built from TRBV27 and TRBJ2-7; TRBD2 is a possible D gene (5 bases). Germline V lookup: CDR1 MNHEY, CDR2 SMNVEV (reference sequence). CDR3 length equals 15 residues. Trimming took off 3 bases at V and 1 base at J, with 13 bases between the two ends. The CDR3 region has the DNA TGTGCCAGCAGTTTGGGAGCAGCCTCATCCTACGAGCAGTACTTC. It codes for CASSLGAASSYEQYF.

The CDR3 loop is CASSPSTGNEQYF. DNA of the CDR3: TGTGCCAGTAGTCCCTCGACAGGGAACGAGCAGTACTTC. V is TRBV19 and J is TRBJ2-7; 7 nucleotides agree with TRBD1. V shed 5 bases, J shed 5 bases, and the junction held 6 bases outside the gene matches. This CDR3 spans 13 amino acids. Per germline, CDR1 LNHDA and CDR2 SQIVND (reference sequence).

This chain connects TRBV6-5 to TRBJ2-1; D possibly corresponds to TRBD1 (5 bases). V gave up 5 bases and J gave up 4 bases, with 9 bases separating them. CDR3 size: 13 residues. Per germline, CDR1 MNHEY and CDR2 SVGAGI. The DNA for the CDR3 is TGTGCCAGCAGTAGGACAAATTACAATGAGCAGTTCTTC. This encodes CASSRTNYNEQFF.

The chain uses TRBV30 and TRBJ2-1, with TRBD1 matching 7 bases. Germline loops: CDR1 GTSNPN, CDR2 SVGIG (reference sequence). J was trimmed by 7 bases and V by 8 bases; bases with no gene match: 11. The CDR3 runs to 13 residues. The CDR3: CAGTGQAMNEQFF. CDR3 nucleotide sequence: TGTGCCGGAACCGGACAGGCGATGAATGAGCAGTTCTTC.

The V call is TRBV27, the J call TRBJ1-2, with D perhaps TRBD1 (6 bases). The CDR3 covers 14 residues. Trimming took 2 bases from V and 4 from J, leaving 11 bases between them. Germline-derived CDR1 and CDR2 are MNHEY and SMNVEV (reference sequence). CDR3 sequence (DNA): TGTGCCAGCAGTTTAAGGGGGTCTCCCTATGGCTACACCTTC. It is translated as CASSLRGSPYGYTF.

The chain links TRBV5-4 to TRBJ1-1; maybe TRBD1 (6 bases). CDR1 and CDR2 (germline): SGHNT, YYREEE (reference sequence). The CDR3 length is 14 residues. Trimming pared 0 bases from V and 1 base from J, leaving 7 bases between. CDR3 coding DNA: TGTGCCAGCAGCTTGGGGACAGCGAACACTGAAGCTTTCTTT. This translates into CASSLGTANTEAFF. The whole variable domain, filled in from reference TRBV5-4 and TRBJ1-1, reads ETGVTQSPTHLIKTRGQQVTLRCSSQSGHNTVSWYQQALGQGPQFIFQYYREEENGRGNFPPRFSGLQFPNYSSELNVNALELDDSALYLCASSLGTANTEAFFGQGTRLTVV.

The chain links TRBV28 to TRBJ2-3; maybe TRBD2 (6 bases). The germline gives CDR1 MDHEN, CDR2 SYDVKM. This CDR3 is built from 15 residues. The germline V and J ends were trimmed by 6 bases and 0 bases, with 13 bases remaining between them. The CDR3 nucleotides are TGTGCCAGCAGCCCCGGAGGGCCGAGCACAGATACGCAGTATTTT. Translation: CASSPGGPSTDTQYF.

This rearrangement joins TRBV7-2 to TRBJ2-1; TRBD1 agrees at 9 bases. Germline V gene lookup returns CDR1 SGHTA and CDR2 FQGNSA. The junction had 8 bases not matched to a gene; V was cut back by 4 bases and J by 4 bases. This CDR3 contains 16 residues. The CDR3 nucleotides are TGTGCCAGCAGCTCCTACTCCGGGACAGGGTACAATGAGCAGTTCTTC. Amino acid sequence: CASSSYSGTGYNEQFF.

The V call is TRBV5-1, the J call TRBJ2-5, with TRBD2 identical over 7 bases. The V gene's germline CDR1 is SGHRS and CDR2 YFSETQ. V gave up 3 bases and J gave up 2 bases; unmatched junction bases: 13. The CDR3 extends over 17 amino acids. The CDR3 here is CASSSGLPSLIQETQYF. Here the CDR3 DNA reads TGCGCCAGCAGCTCGGGACTACCTAGCCTAATACAAGAGACCCAGTACTTC.

The chain has TRBV6-1 and TRBJ1-5, with a possible D match to TRBD1 (6 bases). The CDR3 length is 15 residues. Trimming took 2 bases from V and 3 from J, leaving 11 bases between them. The germline CDR1 and CDR2 sequences are MNHNS and SASEGT. CDR3 amino acids: CASSERGQPNQPQHF. Here the CDR3 DNA reads TGTGCCAGCAGTGAACGAGGACAGCCCAATCAGCCCCAGCATTTT.

This clone has only one observation. The chain links TRBV9 to TRBJ1-1, with 7 bases matching TRBD1. This CDR3 is built from 15 residues. With 3 bases clipped from V and 1 base from J, the junction kept 6 bases outside the gene matches. Germline CDR1 and CDR2: SGDLS and YYNGEE. CDR3 loop: CASSGLGGANTEAFF. CDR3 in DNA: TGTGCCAGCAGCGGGCTAGGGGGCGCGAACACTGAAGCTTTCTTT.

The rearrangement uses TRBV11-2 and TRBJ1-2; possible D gene TRBD1, 5 bases. The V end lost 6 bases, the J end lost 4 bases, and 18 bases lay between the germline ends. The CDR3 has 15 amino acids. Germline lookup yields CDR1 SGHAT and CDR2 FQNNGV. This CDR3 reads CASSSTDTGSYGYTF. CDR3 nucleotide sequence: TGTGCCAGCAGTTCGACGGACACCGGGAGCTATGGCTACACCTTC.

This sequence joins TRBV7-3 and TRBJ1-1; D is unclear. The CDR3 is 14 residues long. Between the trimmed V and J ends, which lost 5 bases and 0 bases, there was a span of 10 bases. CDR1 and CDR2 from the germline V gene are SGHTA and FQGTGA. Here the CDR3 reads CASSPNGLNTEAFF. The CDR3 nucleotides read TGTGCCAGCAGCCCCAACGGTCTGAACACTGAAGCTTTCTTT.